The T cell receptor (beta chain) under discussion was sequenced for a study of chemoradiotherapy in HPV16-positive cancers. Over chemoradiotherapy, repertoires were sampled more than once. From germline, CDR1 is MDHEN and CDR2 SYDVKM. This CDR3 contains 13 residues. The V and J ends lost 6 bases and 2 bases respectively, with 9 bases between them. Sequencing was performed with immunoSEQ multiplex PCR; in TCRdb, only in-frame clones are kept and a portion is missing. Among 30,000 or so clones listed, about 91% were seen once. This chain links TRBV28 with TRBJ2-3; D ambiguous. The sample was blood, taken from a patient who underwent chemoradiotherapy. The receptor's source is a human donor with HPV-associated anogenital cancer. The CDR3 reads CASRRLATDTQYF. The CDR3 coding sequence is TGTGCCAGCAGGCGACTTGCCACAGATACGCAGTATTTT. The variable domain in full, completed from reference TRBV28 and TRBJ2-3, reads DVKVTQSSRYLVKRTGEKVFLECVQDMDHENMFWYRQDPGLGLRLIYFSYDVKMKEKGDIPEGYSVSREKKERFSLILESASTNQTSMYLCASRRLATDTQYFGPGTRLTVL.